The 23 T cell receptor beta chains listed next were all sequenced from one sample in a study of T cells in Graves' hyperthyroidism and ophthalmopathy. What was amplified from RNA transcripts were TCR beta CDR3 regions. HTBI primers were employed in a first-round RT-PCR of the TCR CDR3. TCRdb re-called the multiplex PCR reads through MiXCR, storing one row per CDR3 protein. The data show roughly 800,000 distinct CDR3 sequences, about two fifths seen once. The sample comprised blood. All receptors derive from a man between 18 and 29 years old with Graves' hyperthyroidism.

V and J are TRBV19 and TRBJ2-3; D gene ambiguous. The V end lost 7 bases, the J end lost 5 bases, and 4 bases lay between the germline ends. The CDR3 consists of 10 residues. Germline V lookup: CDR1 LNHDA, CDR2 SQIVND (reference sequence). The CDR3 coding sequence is TGTGCCAGTATGGGAGATACGCAGTATTTT. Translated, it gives CASMGDTQYF.

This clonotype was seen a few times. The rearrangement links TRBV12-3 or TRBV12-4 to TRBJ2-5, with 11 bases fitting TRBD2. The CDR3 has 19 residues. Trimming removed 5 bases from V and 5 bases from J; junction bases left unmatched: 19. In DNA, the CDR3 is TGTGCCAGCAGTCCCCACGGGGCAGGGGCGTCTAGCGGGAGGGAGACCCAGTACTTC. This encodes CASSPHGAGASSGRETQYF.

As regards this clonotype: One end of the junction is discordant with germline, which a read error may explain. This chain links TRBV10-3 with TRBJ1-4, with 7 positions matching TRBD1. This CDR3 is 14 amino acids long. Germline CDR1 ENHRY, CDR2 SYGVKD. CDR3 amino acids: CASSLDRINEKLFF. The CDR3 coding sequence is TGTGCCAGCAGTCTGGACAGGATTAATGAAAAACTGTTTTTT.

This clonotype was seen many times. The CDR3 nucleotides read TGTGCCAGCAGCCCGCCATCGGAAAAACTGTTTTTT. This encodes CASSPPSEKLFF. The chain carries TRBV7-9 and TRBJ1-4; D is unresolved. Germline loops: CDR1 SEHNR, CDR2 FQNEAQ (reference sequence). V lost 5 bases, J lost 8 bases, and 9 bases lay in between. This CDR3 is built from 12 residues. The variable domain in full, with the rest retrieved from reference TRBV7-9 and TRBJ1-4, is DTGVSQNPRHKITKRGQNVTFRCDPISEHNRLYWYRQTLGQGPEFLTYFQNEAQLEKSRLLSDRFSAERPKGSFSTLEIQRTEQGDSAMYLCASSPPSEKLFFGSGTQLSVL.

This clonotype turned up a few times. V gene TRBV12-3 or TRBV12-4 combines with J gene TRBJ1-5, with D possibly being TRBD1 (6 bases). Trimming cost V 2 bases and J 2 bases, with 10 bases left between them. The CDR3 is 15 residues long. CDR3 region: CASSLRGQGNQPQHF. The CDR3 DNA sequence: TGTGCCAGCAGTTTACGGGGGCAGGGCAATCAGCCCCAGCATTTT.

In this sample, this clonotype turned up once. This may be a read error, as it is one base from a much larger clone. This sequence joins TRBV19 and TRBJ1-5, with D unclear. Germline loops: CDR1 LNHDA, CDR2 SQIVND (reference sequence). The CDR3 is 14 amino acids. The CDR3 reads CAGSPSGWDQPQHF. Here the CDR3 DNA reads TGTGCCGGTAGTCCCAGCGGGTGGGATCAGCCCCAGCATTTT.

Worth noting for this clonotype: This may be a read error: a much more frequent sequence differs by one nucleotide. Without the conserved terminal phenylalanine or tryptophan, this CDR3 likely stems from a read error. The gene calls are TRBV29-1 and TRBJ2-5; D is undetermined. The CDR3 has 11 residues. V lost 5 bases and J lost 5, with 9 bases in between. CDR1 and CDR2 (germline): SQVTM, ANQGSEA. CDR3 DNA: TGCAGCGTTATCCGGGTCGAGACCCAGTACCTC. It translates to CSVIRVETQYL.

The CDR3 nucleotides read TGTGCCAGCAGAGCGACAGGGGGCGGGAGTCAGCCCCAGCATTTT. Protein: CASRATGGGSQPQHF. V gene TRBV19 combines with J gene TRBJ1-5; 10 nucleotides align to TRBD1. The CDR3 loop spans 15 amino acids. Unmatched junction bases numbered 11, after V lost 9 bases and J lost 6 bases. CDR1 and CDR2 (germline): LNHDA, SQIVND (reference sequence).

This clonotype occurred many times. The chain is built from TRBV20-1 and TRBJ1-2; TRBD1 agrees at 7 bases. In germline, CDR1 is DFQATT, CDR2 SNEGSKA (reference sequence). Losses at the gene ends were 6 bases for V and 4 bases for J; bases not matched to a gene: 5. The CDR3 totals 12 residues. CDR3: CSATPGGYGYTF. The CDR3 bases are TGCAGTGCCACACCAGGGGGCTATGGCTACACCTTC.

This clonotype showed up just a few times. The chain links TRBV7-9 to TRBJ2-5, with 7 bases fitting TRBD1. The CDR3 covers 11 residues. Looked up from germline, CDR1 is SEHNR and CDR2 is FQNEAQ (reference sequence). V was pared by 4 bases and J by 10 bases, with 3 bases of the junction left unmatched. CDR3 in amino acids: CASSSTGNQYF. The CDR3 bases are TGTGCCAGCAGCTCGACAGGGAACCAGTACTTC. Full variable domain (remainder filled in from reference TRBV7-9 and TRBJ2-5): DTGVSQNPRHKITKRGQNVTFRCDPISEHNRLYWYRQTLGQGPEFLTYFQNEAQLEKSRLLSDRFSAERPKGSFSTLEIQRTEQGDSAMYLCASSSTGNQYFGPGTRLLVL.

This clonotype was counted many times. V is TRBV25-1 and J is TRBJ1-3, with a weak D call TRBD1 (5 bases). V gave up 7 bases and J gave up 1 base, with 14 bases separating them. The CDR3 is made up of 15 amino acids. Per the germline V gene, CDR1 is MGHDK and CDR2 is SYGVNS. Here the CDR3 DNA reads TGTGCCAGCAAGGGGCCAGGTGGGTCTGGAAACACCATATATTTT. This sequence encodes CASKGPGGSGNTIYF.

CDR3 loop: CASMLRGGAPNTGELFF. The CDR3 nucleotides are TGTGCCAGCATGCTCCGAGGGGGGGCTCCGAACACCGGGGAGCTGTTTTTT. This sequence joins TRBV7-8 and TRBJ2-2; the D gene is possibly TRBD2 (7 bases). V dropped 7 bases and J dropped 0 bases, with 18 bases sitting between them. The V gene's germline CDR1 is SGHVS and CDR2 FQNEAQ. The CDR3 is 17 amino acids. Variable domain in full (rest from reference TRBV7-8 and TRBJ2-2): GAGVSQSPRYKVAKRGQDVALRCDPISGHVSLFWYQQALGQGPEFLTYFQNEAQLDKSGLPSDRFFAERPEGSVSTLKIQRTQQEDSAVYLCASMLRGGAPNTGELFFGEGSRLTVL.

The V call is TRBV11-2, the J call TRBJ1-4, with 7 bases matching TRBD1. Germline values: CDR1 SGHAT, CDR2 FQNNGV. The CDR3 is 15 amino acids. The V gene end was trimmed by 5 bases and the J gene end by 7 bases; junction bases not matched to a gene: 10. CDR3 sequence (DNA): TGTGCCAGCAGCCTTGGACAGGCCGGCGTTGAAAAACTGTTTTTT. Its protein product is CASSLGQAGVEKLFF.

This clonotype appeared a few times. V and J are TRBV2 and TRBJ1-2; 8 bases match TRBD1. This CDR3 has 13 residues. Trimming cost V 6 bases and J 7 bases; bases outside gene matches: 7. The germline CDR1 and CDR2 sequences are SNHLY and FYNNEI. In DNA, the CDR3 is TGTGCCAGCAGGATGGGCAGGGGGCCTGGCTACACCTTC. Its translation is CASRMGRGPGYTF.

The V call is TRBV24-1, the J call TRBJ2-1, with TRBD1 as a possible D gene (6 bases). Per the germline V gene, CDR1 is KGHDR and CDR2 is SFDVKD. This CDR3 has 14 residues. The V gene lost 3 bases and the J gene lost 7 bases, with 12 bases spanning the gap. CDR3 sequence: CATSDAGQGNEQFF. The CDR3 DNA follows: TGTGCCACCAGTGATGCGGGCCAGGGGAATGAGCAGTTCTTC.

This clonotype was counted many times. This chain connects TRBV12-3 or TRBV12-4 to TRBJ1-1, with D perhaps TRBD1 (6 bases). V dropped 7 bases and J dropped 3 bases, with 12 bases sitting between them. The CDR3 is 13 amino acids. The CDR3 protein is CASKTGPDTEAFF. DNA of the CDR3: TGTGCCAGCAAGACAGGCCCCGACACTGAAGCTTTCTTT.

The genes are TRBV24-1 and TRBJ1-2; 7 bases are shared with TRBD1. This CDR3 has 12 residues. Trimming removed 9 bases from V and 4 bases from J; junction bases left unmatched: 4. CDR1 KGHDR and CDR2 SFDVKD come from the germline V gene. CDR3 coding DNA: TGTGCCACCTCAGACAGGGCCTATGGCTACACCTTC. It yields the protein CATSDRAYGYTF.

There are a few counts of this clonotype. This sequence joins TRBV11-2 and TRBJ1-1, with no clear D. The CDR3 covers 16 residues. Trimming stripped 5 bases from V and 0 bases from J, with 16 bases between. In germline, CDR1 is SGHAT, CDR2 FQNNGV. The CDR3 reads CASSLLPLGMNTEAFF. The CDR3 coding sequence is TGTGCCAGCAGCCTCCTCCCTTTGGGGATGAACACTGAAGCTTTCTTT. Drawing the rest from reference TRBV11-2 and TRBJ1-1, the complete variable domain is EAGVAQSPRYKIIEKRQSVAFWCNPISGHATLYWYQQILGQGPKLLIQFQNNGVVDDSQLPKDRFSAERLKGVDSTLKIQPAKLEDSAVYLCASSLLPLGMNTEAFFGQGTRLTVV.

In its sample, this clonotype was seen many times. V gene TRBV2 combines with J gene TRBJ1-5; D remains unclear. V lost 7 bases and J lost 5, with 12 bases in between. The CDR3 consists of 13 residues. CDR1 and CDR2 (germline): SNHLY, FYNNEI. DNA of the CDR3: TGTGCCAGCACCCCCGGGGAGGATCAGCCCCAGCATTTT. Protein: CASTPGEDQPQHF.

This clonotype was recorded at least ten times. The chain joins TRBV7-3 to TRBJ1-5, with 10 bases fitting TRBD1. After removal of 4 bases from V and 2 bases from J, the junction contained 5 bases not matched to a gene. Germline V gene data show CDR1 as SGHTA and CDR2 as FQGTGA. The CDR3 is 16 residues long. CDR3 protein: CASSSFGQGGNQPQHF. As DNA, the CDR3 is TGTGCCAGCAGCTCGTTCGGACAGGGGGGCAATCAGCCCCAGCATTTT.

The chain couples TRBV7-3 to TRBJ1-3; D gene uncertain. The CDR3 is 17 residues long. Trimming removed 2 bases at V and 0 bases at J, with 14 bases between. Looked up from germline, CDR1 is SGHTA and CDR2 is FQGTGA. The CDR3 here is CASSLLGGASSGNTIYF. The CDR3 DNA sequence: TGTGCCAGCAGCTTATTGGGCGGAGCAAGCTCTGGAAACACCATATATTTT.

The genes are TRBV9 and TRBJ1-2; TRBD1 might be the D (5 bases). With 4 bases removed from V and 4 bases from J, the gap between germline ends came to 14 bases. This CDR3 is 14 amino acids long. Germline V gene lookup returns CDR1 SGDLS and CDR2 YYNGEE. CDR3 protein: CASSPRASPYGYTF. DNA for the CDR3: TGTGCCAGCAGCCCCAGGGCGAGCCCCTATGGCTACACCTTC.

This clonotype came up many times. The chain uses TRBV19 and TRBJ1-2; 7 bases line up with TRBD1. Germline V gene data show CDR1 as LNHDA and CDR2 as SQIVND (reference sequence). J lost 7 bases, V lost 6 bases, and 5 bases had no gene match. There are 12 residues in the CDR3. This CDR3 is CASSATGPGYTF. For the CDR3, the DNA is TGTGCCAGTAGCGCGACAGGGCCTGGCTACACCTTC.